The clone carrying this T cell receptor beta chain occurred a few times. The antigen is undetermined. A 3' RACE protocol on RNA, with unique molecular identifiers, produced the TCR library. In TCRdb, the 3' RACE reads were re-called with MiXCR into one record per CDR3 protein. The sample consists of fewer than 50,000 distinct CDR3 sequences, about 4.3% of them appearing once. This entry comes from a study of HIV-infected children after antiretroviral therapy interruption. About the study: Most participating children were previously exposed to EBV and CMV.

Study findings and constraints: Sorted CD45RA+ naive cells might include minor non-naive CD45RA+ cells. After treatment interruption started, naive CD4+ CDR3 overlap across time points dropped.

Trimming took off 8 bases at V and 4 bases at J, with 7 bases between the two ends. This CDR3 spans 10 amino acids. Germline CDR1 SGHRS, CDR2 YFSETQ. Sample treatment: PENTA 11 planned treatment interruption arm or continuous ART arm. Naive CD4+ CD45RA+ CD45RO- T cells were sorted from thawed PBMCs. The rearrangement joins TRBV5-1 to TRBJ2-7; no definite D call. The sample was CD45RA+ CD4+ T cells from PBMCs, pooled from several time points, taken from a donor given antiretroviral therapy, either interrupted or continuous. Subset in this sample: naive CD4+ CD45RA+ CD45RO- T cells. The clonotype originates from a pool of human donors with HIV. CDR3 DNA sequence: TGCGCCAGTAACCCTTACGAGCAGTACTTC. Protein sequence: CASNPYEQYF.